This TCR beta chain was profiled in a study of blood T cells in healthy people across ages (dated by TCRdb to between 2014 and 2016). Context from the whole study: In model experiments, template switching captured about one uniquely barcoded TCR beta cDNA molecule for every two T cells. Using deep sequencing normalized with unique cDNA molecular identifiers, the study measured how TCR beta repertoire diversity changes with age. Donors were grouped into four age groups: young (average about 15 years), middle-aged (roughly 40), aged (about 60) and long-lived (about 89). To avoid experimental bias, donors of different ages were randomly spread across the sequencing lanes. Using the same blood draw, the study looked at two additional independent replicas of 1 million unique cDNA reads for two donors, one aged 18 to 29 and the other aged 80 or older. Here is what the overall study found, with its caveats: Conclusive comparison of naive and antigen-experienced compartments was prevented by the profiling of bulk unsorted PBMCs. Compared with the aged group, the long-lived group had more naive CD4+ T cells, fewer expanded clones and increased TCR diversity, suggesting age selection. Estimates of total diversity based on one million sequenced T cells were considered lower bounds and underestimates. There was a strong correlation between observed TCR beta diversity and the percentage of naive T cells measured by flow cytometry. Because donor CMV infection status was unknown, age-related changes in expanded clonotypes were potentially confounded. As age increased, observed TCR beta diversity per million T cells dropped in a roughly linear way, and a significant reduction was already evident by age around 41.

Donors were approximately 42 systemically healthy Caucasian individuals from Russia aged roughly 6 to 90 years. Each donor gave approximately 9.4 milliliters of peripheral blood, drawn into EDTA-treated Vacutainer tubes. PBMCs were isolated by Ficoll-Paque density-gradient centrifugation, with at least 7 million obtained per sample. Total RNA was extracted from PBMCs with Trizol reagent, with at least 6 micrograms obtained per sample. For every donor, flow cytometry on a PBMC aliquot measured the percentage of naive CD45RAhigh/CD27high T cells. Points on this clonotype: Its recognized antigen is unknown. Base-call qualities are not available, and no considerably larger clone is one nucleotide away.

CDR1 and CDR2 are read off the germline V gene as SGHTA and FQGNSA. From its cysteine to its phenylalanine, the CDR3 spans 14 amino acids. The read is trimmed to its CDR3 DNA, 42 bases read in frame from base 1. The method behind the library was 5' RACE. A second PCR of about 7 to 12 cycles was run with a J-beta primer mix and a sample-barcoded 5' primer. A template-switch 5' adaptor carrying 12 random nucleotides introduced a unique molecular identifier onto each TCR beta cDNA molecule. At least 2.5 million CDR3-containing paired-end reads were obtained from each sample. First-strand cDNA synthesis was performed from all RNA using the Mint cDNA synthesis kit, with priming by a TRBC-specific oligonucleotide. Following uracil-DNA glycosylase treatment, a first 18-cycle PCR with universal primers M1SS and BC2_uni_R was performed on all cDNA. From the authors' description of their analysis: For normalization, 1 million high-quality reads were randomly selected from each sample, with every read carrying a distinct molecular identifier. Reads sharing molecular identifiers were discarded rather than binned into consensus sequences. MiTCR, set to a Q25 quality threshold and the strictest error-elimination algorithm, was used for CDR3 identification, clonotype clustering and error correction. A nonparametric unseen species model using Euler transformation provided a lower-bound estimate of total TCR beta diversity. TCRdb reworked the public reads: Q25 trimming with fastp, MiXCR clone assembly, productive beta chains retained. When rows share a CDR3 protein, they turn into one entry using the most common DNA and genes. The V and J calls here are based on TCRdb, not the publication. A total of some 1,800,000 distinct CDR3 sequences appear in this sample, about two fifths of them only once. 23% of the sample rests with the top ten.

The sequenced material came from blood. In this chain, TRBV7-2 is recombined with TRBJ2-5, with the D segment identity uncertain. The assigned J gene may be wrong: the sequence end matches TRBJ2-7 better. The sequence came from a human donor in good health. The nucleotides are TGTGCCAGCAGCTTAGACCCCCTCAGGAACGAGCAGTACTTC. Its protein is CASSLDPLRNEQYF.